A single sample gave rise to the 26 T cell receptor beta chains below, sequenced in a study of cytomegalovirus exposure and HLA in healthy donors. The PCR ran on 60 Vbeta and 13 Jbeta primers. Some clones are missing from TCRdb's copy, which holds only in-frame ones; the method was immunoSEQ multiplex PCR. Of 100,000 to 150,000 clones listed, over 70% are singletons. The sample taken for sequencing was PBMCs. The receptors derive from a young man in good health and CMV-seropositive.

The chain has TRBV19 and TRBJ1-5, with 8 bases fitting TRBD1. V dropped 3 bases and J dropped 2; count of bases not matched to a gene: 12. The CDR3 spans 18 residues. The germline V gene has CDR1 LNHDA and CDR2 SQIVND (reference sequence). CDR3 bases: TGTGCCAGTAGTATGCGGGTAGTGGTGACAGGGGGCAATCAGCCCCAGCATTTT. The encoded protein is CASSMRVVVTGGNQPQHF.

The J gene is TRBJ2-1, the V gene TRBV4-2; possibly TRBD2 for D (7 bases). The CDR3 extends over 17 amino acids. Germline values: CDR1 LGHNA, CDR2 YNFKEQ. V was pared by 5 bases and J by 2 bases, with 19 bases between. The DNA of the CDR3 is TGTGCCAGCAGCTCCCGTGGGGAGGGGGGAACCTACAATGAGCAGTTCTTC. As protein: CASSSRGEGGTYNEQFF.

V gene TRBV7-2 combines with J gene TRBJ1-1; D is possibly TRBD1 (5 bases). This CDR3 region has 14 residues. Germline-derived CDR1 and CDR2 are SGHTA and FQGNSA. V dropped 5 bases and J dropped 1 base, with 11 bases sitting between them. CDR3 in DNA: TGTGCCAGCAGCCGGACGACAGAGAACACTGAAGCTTTCTTT. Translated, it gives CASSRTTENTEAFF.

The chain combines TRBV6-1 with TRBJ1-6, with D unclear. CDR1 and CDR2 (germline): MNHNS, SASEGT. The CDR3 is 16 amino acids. V lost 2 bases, J lost 10 bases, and 18 bases lay in between. The CDR3 DNA reads as TGTGCCAGCAGTGAATATGAATCCCTTGGCGGATCACCCCTCCACTTT. This codes for CASSEYESLGGSPLHF.

This clone was seen a few times. This chain links TRBV9 with TRBJ2-7, with D possibly matching TRBD1 (5 bases). Germline CDR1 SGDLS, CDR2 YYNGEE. This CDR3 comprises 13 residues. Trimming removed 0 bases from V and 7 bases from J, with 11 bases in between. The CDR3 DNA sequence: TGTGCCAGCAGCGTAGAGGCAGGGTCGGAGCAGTACTTC. Encoded protein: CASSVEAGSEQYF.

This chain joins TRBV6-6 and TRBJ2-2, with 8 bases that match TRBD1. Germline CDR1 and CDR2: MNHNY and SVGAGI (reference sequence). V lost 6 bases, J lost 4 bases, and 7 bases stayed unmatched. The CDR3 is made up of 15 amino acids. The CDR3 loop reads CASSPGQAITGELFF. In DNA form, the CDR3 reads TGTGCCAGCAGCCCGGGACAGGCGATCACCGGGGAGCTGTTTTTT.

The chain recombines TRBV6-5 with TRBJ1-2; the match to TRBD1 covers 8 bases. The CDR3 is 14 residues long. Germline V gene sequence: CDR1 MNHEY, CDR2 SVGAGI. V shed 5 bases, J shed 6 bases, and the junction held 8 bases outside the gene matches. The CDR3, as DNA: TGTGCCAGCAGTCGGGACAGGCCCGAAGATGGCTACACCTTC. Translation gives CASSRDRPEDGYTF.

The chain links TRBV2 to TRBJ2-5; D remains ambiguous. The J call may be wrong; the DNA end is better matched by TRBJ2-7. The CDR3 sequence is 11 residues long. The germline gives CDR1 SNHLY, CDR2 FYNNEI. The CDR3 here is CASGVRVEQYF. The CDR3 DNA sequence: TGTGCCAGCGGAGTCAGAGTCGAGCAGTACTTC.

J is TRBJ1-1 and V is TRBV2; TRBD1 might be the D (5 bases). Germline V lookup: CDR1 SNHLY, CDR2 FYNNEI. V gave up 3 bases and J gave up 2 bases, with 13 bases separating them. This CDR3 region has 15 residues. CDR3 in DNA: TGTGCCAGCAGTGAGACAGCTGGCATCAACACTGAAGCTTTCTTT. Protein sequence: CASSETAGINTEAFF.

Comments on this clone: An end of the junction does not agree with germline; a read error may underlie this. Other DNA sequences from this sample encode an identical CDR3 as well. The chain recombines TRBV9 with TRBJ2-3; D is ambiguous. The CDR3 covers 13 residues. The germline V gene has CDR1 SGDLS and CDR2 YYNGEE. This CDR3 reads CASSDDFSDPQYF. CDR3 coding DNA: TGTGCCAGCAGCGACGATTTTTCAGATCCGCAGTATTTT.

The gene calls are TRBV9 and TRBJ2-7; TRBD2 aligns across 11 bases. Germline V gene data show CDR1 as SGDLS and CDR2 as YYNGEE. The CDR3 sequence is 15 residues long. The V segment lost 0 bases and the J segment 4 bases; nucleotides outside the gene matches: 3. Here the CDR3 reads CASSVDSSGRYEQYF. The CDR3 nucleotides are TGTGCCAGCAGCGTAGACTCTAGCGGGAGGTACGAGCAGTACTTC.

This sequence joins TRBV30 and TRBJ2-5; D not resolved. This CDR3 is 12 amino acids long. The germline gives CDR1 GTSNPN, CDR2 SVGIG (reference sequence). V was pared by 5 bases and J by 4 bases, with 11 bases between. CDR3 DNA: TGTGCCTGGGACACCACAAGAGAGACCCAGTACTTC. Its protein product is CAWDTTRETQYF.

Worth noting for this clone: Germline and junction disagree at one end, which may indicate a read error. The chain has TRBV7-9 and TRBJ2-2; no definite D call. CDR3 length equals 13 residues. Germline CDR1 and CDR2: SEHNR and FQNEAQ (reference sequence). The CDR3 sequence is CSSSLDSTGELFF. The CDR3 nucleotides read TGTTCCAGCAGCTTAGATAGCACCGGGGAGCTGTTTTTT.

The rearrangement uses TRBV10-1 and TRBJ2-1; TRBD2 agrees at 10 bases. V shed 2 bases, J shed 5 bases, and the junction held 3 bases outside the gene matches. Per germline, CDR1 WNHNN and CDR2 SYGVQD (reference sequence). The CDR3 runs 15 residues. CDR3 in amino acids: CASSELAGENNEQFF. As DNA, the CDR3 is TGCGCCAGCAGTGAGCTAGCGGGGGAGAACAATGAGCAGTTCTTC.

The chain carries TRBV5-1 and TRBJ2-7; D may be TRBD2 (5 bases). V was shortened by 0 bases and J by 6 bases, with 10 bases between the two germline ends. The CDR3 loop spans 13 amino acids. The germline V gene has CDR1 SGHRS and CDR2 YFSETQ. The CDR3 spells CASSLGGSREQYF. The CDR3 coding sequence is TGCGCCAGCAGCTTGGGAGGGAGTCGCGAGCAGTACTTC.

The chain carries TRBV30 and TRBJ2-7, with D perhaps matching TRBD1 (6 bases). The CDR3 loop spans 13 amino acids. From germline, CDR1 is GTSNPN and CDR2 SVGIG (reference sequence). V lost 4 bases and J 4 bases, leaving 14 bases between the germline ends. CDR3: CAWNQGLTYEQYF. CDR3 sequence (DNA): TGTGCCTGGAATCAGGGGCTTACTTACGAGCAGTACTTC.

V is TRBV7-8 and J is TRBJ1-6; tentative D call: TRBD1 (5 bases). Trimming cost V 1 base and J 7 bases, with 11 bases left between them. The germline gives CDR1 SGHVS, CDR2 FQNEAQ. The CDR3 loop spans 15 amino acids. The chain's CDR3 is CASSLGDGGNSPLHF. In nucleotides, the CDR3 is TGTGCCAGCAGCTTAGGGGATGGGGGGAATTCACCCCTCCACTTT.

This clone was seen only a few times. J is TRBJ1-4 and V is TRBV6-1; 7 bases are shared with TRBD1. V shed 6 bases, J shed 8 bases, and the junction held 12 bases outside the gene matches. The CDR3 has 15 residues. Germline-derived CDR1 and CDR2 are MNHNS and SASEGT. CDR3 DNA sequence: TGTGCCAGCAGCGCAAACCCCGGGACAGTGGAAAAACTGTTTTTT. It is translated as CASSANPGTVEKLFF.

This clone was seen only a few times. This rearrangement joins TRBV7-9 to TRBJ1-1; the match to TRBD1 covers 8 bases. The CDR3 covers 15 residues. Trimming cost V 1 base and J 2 bases; bases outside gene matches: 3. Germline loops: CDR1 SEHNR, CDR2 FQNEAQ (reference sequence). The CDR3: CASSLVSGGNTEAFF. The CDR3 nucleotides are TGTGCCAGCAGCTTAGTCTCAGGGGGCAACACTGAAGCTTTCTTT.

V gene TRBV19 combines with J gene TRBJ2-3; no clear D gene. The CDR3 sequence is 13 residues long. Looked up from germline, CDR1 is LNHDA and CDR2 is SQIVND (reference sequence). Trimming removed 5 bases from V and 4 bases from J, with 10 bases in between. The CDR3 loop reads CASSGGWADTQYF. The CDR3 DNA reads as TGTGCCAGTAGTGGCGGATGGGCAGATACGCAGTATTTT.

The chain is built from TRBV9 and TRBJ2-7; a weak D match, TRBD1 (6 bases). This CDR3 region has 16 residues. Germline V gene data show CDR1 as SGDLS and CDR2 as YYNGEE. V shed 0 bases and J shed 7 bases, with 20 bases lying between them. CDR3 in amino acids: CASSVGCNRASKEQYF. The CDR3 region has the DNA TGTGCCAGCAGCGTAGGGTGCAACAGGGCATCTAAGGAGCAGTACTTC. Based on the CDR3 plus reference TRBV9 and TRBJ2-7, the full variable domain is DSGVTQTPKHLITATGQRVTLRCSPRSGDLSVYWYQQSLDQGLQFLIQYYNGEERAKGNILERFSAQQFPDLHSELNLSSLELGDSALYFCASSVGCNRASKEQYFGPGTRLTVT.

The rearrangement links TRBV14 to TRBJ2-5; D is unresolved. This CDR3 has 17 residues. The germline V gene has CDR1 SGHDN and CDR2 FVKESK. Between the trimmed V and J ends, which lost 4 bases and 5 bases, there was a span of 23 bases. This CDR3 is CASSPRKLSDGRETQYF. CDR3 bases: TGTGCCAGCAGCCCCCGTAAGCTCTCCGATGGGCGCGAGACCCAGTACTTC.

The chain carries TRBV5-5 and TRBJ1-2; D may be TRBD1 (6 bases). The germline gives CDR1 SGHKS, CDR2 YYEKEE (reference sequence). The CDR3 extends over 13 amino acids. The ends were cut back, 4 bases at V and 2 bases at J, with 9 bases in the middle. The CDR3 DNA reads as TGTGCCAGCAGCCCTACAGGGAACTATGGCTACACCTTC. Protein: CASSPTGNYGYTF.

This CDR3 reads CASSPGRGNTEAFF. The CDR3, as DNA: TGTGCCAGCTCACCAGGACGGGGGAACACTGAAGCTTTCTTT. This chain uses TRBV18 with TRBJ1-1; D call uncertain. Trimming left V 2 bases short and J 1 base short, with 8 bases between. The CDR3 extends over 14 amino acids. The germline V gene has CDR1 KGHSH and CDR2 LQKENI.

This sequence joins TRBV5-1 and TRBJ1-1; unclear D gene. Per the germline V gene, CDR1 is SGHRS and CDR2 is YFSETQ. V was clipped by 0 bases and J by 4 bases, with 22 bases between them. CDR3 length: 18 residues. CDR3 nucleotide sequence: TGCGCCAGCAGCTTGGTAAAATCTGGGCCCAGCCATGGCACTGAAGCTTTCTTT. The encoded protein is CASSLVKSGPSHGTEAFF.

V is TRBV7-9 and J is TRBJ2-3; D is unclear. Germline V CDR1 and CDR2: SEHNR, FQNEAQ (reference sequence). There are 15 residues in the CDR3. Trimming stripped 1 base from V and 0 bases from J, with 8 bases between. The CDR3 reads CASSLVEPSTDTQYF. The CDR3 nucleotides are TGTGCCAGCAGCTTAGTGGAGCCGAGCACAGATACGCAGTATTTT.